The clone carrying this T cell receptor (beta chain) was counted only a few times. This specimen belongs to a study of blood T cell repertoires in COVID-19. Study information: Whether acute or convalescent, the COVID-19 samples came from the United States, Italy and Spain. T cells, B-cell-depleted T cells, or PBMCs supplied cDNA or gDNA.

Per germline, CDR1 MNHNS and CDR2 SASEGT. The junction had 12 bases not matched to a gene; V was cut back by 4 bases and J by 4 bases. This CDR3 comprises 16 residues. Original analysis: Estimated nucleated cell counts came from reference gene primer amplification. Profiling relied on immunoSEQ multiplex PCR, and the TCRdb table lists in-frame clones only, not all of them. Clonal size and the V and J genes are those of that table, whereas D and trimming came from the DNA. There are tens of thousands of clones in the sample; 70% to 80% occur only once, and 16% lies in the top ten. This sequence was found in a man between 65 and 80 years old with active or convalescent COVID-19. Sequenced: peripheral blood. V is TRBV6-1 and J is TRBJ2-5; 7 bases match TRBD2. The CDR3 DNA sequence: TGTGCCAGCAGTGTTGAGCCCTCGGGAGGTCGAGAGACCCAGTACTTC. Translating it yields CASSVEPSGGRETQYF.